This TCR beta chain was sequenced in a study of identifying expanded T cells in peripheral blood (dated by TCRdb to between 2018 and 2021). Notes on the research overall: Four technical replicates, made by sequencing separate aliquots from the same pool of genomic DNA, were compared pairwise.

A remark on this clone: The antigen it recognizes is unknown. Qualities for individual bases were not recorded, and no much larger clone is one base off.

Beyond this particular receptor, the publication reports: Approximately 1.2 differentially abundant clones were flagged by the binomial model between technical replicates, whereas about 16.4 and 19 were flagged over around two weeks and four weeks, respectively. Across all healthy-donor time intervals, the beta-binomial model significantly lowered both the number of clones called differentially abundant and the false-positive rate. The authors expected biological variance in healthy repertoires might increase further over much longer intervals such as months to years. Across all healthy donors, variance in clone template counts between approximately 2-week samples was found to increase significantly with total template count.

The immunoSEQ Assay, which uses bias-controlled multiplex PCR amplification of genomic DNA, was used to profile TCRbeta CDR3 regions. In the original analysis: To quantify the absolute abundance of each unique TCRbeta CDR3 region, the sequences were collapsed and filtered. Differential abundance was tested with two models: a binomial (Fisher-equivalent) model and a beta-binomial model that adds time-dependent variance fitted from healthy donors. Any clone with fewer than 5 combined templates was excluded, and a clone was called differentially abundant if its Benjamini-Hochberg FDR was below 0.01. Using the form v = (b*log(k)+a)^2, the beta-binomial variance was modeled as a function of the total template count across the two samples. TCRdb holds this immuneACCESS table with in-frame rearrangements only. Some clones are missing; in checked studies, unresolved V genes explain under half, and the rest has no known cause. That table supplies the V and J calls and clone size; D and trimming were determined from the DNA. A total of about 94,000 clones appear in this sample, roughly 86% of them only once. The ten largest account for less than 6% of the sample.

Based on the germline V gene (reference sequence), the CDR1 and CDR2 sequences are MNHNY and SVGAGI. The CDR3 holds 12 amino acids from the cysteine to the phenylalanine. Just CDR3 DNA is preserved here, 36 bases in frame from base 1. Trimming removed 6 bases from V and 6 bases from J; the gene matches leave 5 bases unexplained. No immune events such as infections were documented for the healthy donors during the collection period. Blood repertoires from healthy donors were used as a training cohort for calibrating time-dependent variance in a beta-binomial model of differential abundance of T-cell clones. The training cohort was composed of around ten healthy donors, 3 female and 7 male. Donor ages ranged from about 29 to 70 years, with an average of roughly 46 years. Whole blood, obtained from a commercial supplier, was collected from each healthy donor at three time points spaced roughly 14 days apart. For immunosequencing, genomic DNA was extracted from unsorted whole blood.

Recombination connected TRBV6-6 to TRBJ2-7, with 7 bases matching TRBD1. Sequencing was done on a sample of blood. This receptor was obtained from a person aged 18 to 75 in good health. The DNA sequence reads TGTGCCAGCAGGACCGGACAGGCCGAGCAGTACTTC. Protein translation: CASRTGQAEQYF.